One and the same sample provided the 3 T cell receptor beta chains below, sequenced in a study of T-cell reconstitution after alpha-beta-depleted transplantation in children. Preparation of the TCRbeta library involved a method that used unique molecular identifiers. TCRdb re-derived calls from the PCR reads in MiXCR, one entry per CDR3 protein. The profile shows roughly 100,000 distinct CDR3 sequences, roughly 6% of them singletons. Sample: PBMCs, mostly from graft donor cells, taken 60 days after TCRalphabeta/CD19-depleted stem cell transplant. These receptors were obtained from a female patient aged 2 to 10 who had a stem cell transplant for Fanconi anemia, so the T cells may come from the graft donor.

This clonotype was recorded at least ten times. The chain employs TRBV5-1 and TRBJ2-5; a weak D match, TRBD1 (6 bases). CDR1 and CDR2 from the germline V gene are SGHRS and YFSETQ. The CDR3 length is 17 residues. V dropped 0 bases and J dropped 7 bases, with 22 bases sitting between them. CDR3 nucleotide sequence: TGCGCCAGCAGCTTGGAGTTTAGGAACAGGGCCAGGGGGACCCAGTACTTC. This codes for CASSLEFRNRARGTQYF. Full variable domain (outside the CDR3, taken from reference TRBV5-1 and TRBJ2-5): KAGVTQTPRYLIKTRGQQVTLSCSPISGHRSVSWYQQTPGQGLQFLFEYFSETQRNKGNFPGRFSGRQFSNSRSEMNVSTLELGDSALYLCASSLEFRNRARGTQYFGPGTRLLVL.

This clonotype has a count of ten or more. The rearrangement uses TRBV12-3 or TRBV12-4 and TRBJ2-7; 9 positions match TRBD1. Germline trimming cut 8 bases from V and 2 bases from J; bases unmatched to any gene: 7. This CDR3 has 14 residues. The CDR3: CASGDRGATYEQYF. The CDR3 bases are TGTGCCAGCGGAGACAGGGGGGCTACCTACGAGCAGTACTTC.

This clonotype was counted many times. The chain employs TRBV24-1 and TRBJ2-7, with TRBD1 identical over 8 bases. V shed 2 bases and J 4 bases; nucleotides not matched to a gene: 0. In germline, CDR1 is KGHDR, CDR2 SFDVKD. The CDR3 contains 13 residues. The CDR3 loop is CATSDWTGYEQYF. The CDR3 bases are TGTGCCACCAGTGATTGGACAGGGTACGAGCAGTACTTC.